This T cell receptor (beta chain) derives from a study of CD8 T cells in ankylosing spondylitis. In TCRdb, the 5' RACE reads were re-called with MiXCR into one record per CDR3 protein. Among 80,000 to 90,000 distinct CDR3 sequences listed, more than 25% were seen once. CDR3 length equals 14 residues. The V end was cut by 3 bases, the J end by 0 bases, with 6 bases between. CDR1 and CDR2 (germline): LNHDA, SQIVND (reference sequence). This clonotype has only a few counts. The chain links TRBV19 to TRBJ1-3; no clear D gene. This clonotype was obtained from a male donor with ankylosing spondylitis or in good health (not recorded which). Sequences were obtained from blood, either unsorted or a sorted T cell fraction (not recorded which). The CDR3 spells CASSMWNSGNTIYF. CDR3 coding DNA: TGTGCCAGTAGTATGTGGAACTCTGGAAACACCATATATTTT.